This T cell receptor (beta chain) was captured by sequencing in a study of blood T cell repertoires in COVID-19. At the level of the study: COVID-19 samples from acute and convalescent phases originated in the United States, Italy and Spain. PBMCs, B-cell-depleted T cells, or T cells were the source of the cDNA or gDNA that made up the material.

Germline values: CDR1 MDHEN, CDR2 SYDVKM. Germline trimming cut 3 bases from V and 5 bases from J; bases unmatched to any gene: 14. This CDR3 is 18 amino acids long. Original analysis: How many nucleated cells were present was estimated from reference gene primer amplification. Clones were read by immunoSEQ multiplex PCR, and TCRdb kept only the in-frame ones, dropping some. The V and J calls and the clone size are those of that table, but D and trimming were determined from the DNA. The data show tens of thousands of clones, around 85% seen once. This clonotype originated in a human donor in a cohort sampled during active COVID-19. The chain recombines TRBV28 with TRBJ1-1, with 11 nucleotides matching TRBD1. Sequenced input: peripheral blood. The CDR3 nucleotides read TGTGCCAGCAGTTTCCGGGAATGGACAGGGGGCGCGAGGACTGAAGCTTTCTTT. Translating gives CASSFREWTGGARTEAFF.